This TCR beta chain was identified in a study of regulatory T cells in long-lasting Graves disease. As for the study in general: The criterion for persistent Graves' disease was over 5 years of antithyroid drugs with positive TSH receptor antibodies.

Time point defined: persistent/refractory GD, antithyroid drugs over 5 years with positive TRAb. The TCR library was made from RNA extracted from PBMCs. CDR3-region Arm-PCR and iRepertoire HTBI primers produced the TCR beta libraries. Each CDR3 protein gets one entry after TCRdb re-called the multiplex PCR reads with MiXCR. The profile shows approximately 400,000 distinct CDR3 sequences, more than 20% of them singletons. Turning to this clonotype: What it binds is not known.

Findings and limits, study-wide: Persistent Graves' patients showed less TCR diversity than newly diagnosed patients showed. Those with persistent disease had in common more public clonotypes (around 2,500) than new patients (around 910). Having few samples may have compromised the accuracy.

Sequencing was performed on peripheral blood mononuclear cells (PBMCs), taken when the disease was refractory, from a patient treated with antithyroid drugs. The clonotype was recovered from a female donor with Graves disease.

CDR3 in DNA: TGTGCCAGCAGCTCGGATACTACCTACGAGCAGTACTTC. As protein: CASSSDTTYEQYF. This chain joins TRBV7-2 and TRBJ2-7; D gene ambiguous. The CDR3 has 13 amino acids. Trimming removed 4 bases from V and 2 bases from J, with 9 bases in between. CDR1 and CDR2 from the germline V gene are SGHTA and FQGNSA.